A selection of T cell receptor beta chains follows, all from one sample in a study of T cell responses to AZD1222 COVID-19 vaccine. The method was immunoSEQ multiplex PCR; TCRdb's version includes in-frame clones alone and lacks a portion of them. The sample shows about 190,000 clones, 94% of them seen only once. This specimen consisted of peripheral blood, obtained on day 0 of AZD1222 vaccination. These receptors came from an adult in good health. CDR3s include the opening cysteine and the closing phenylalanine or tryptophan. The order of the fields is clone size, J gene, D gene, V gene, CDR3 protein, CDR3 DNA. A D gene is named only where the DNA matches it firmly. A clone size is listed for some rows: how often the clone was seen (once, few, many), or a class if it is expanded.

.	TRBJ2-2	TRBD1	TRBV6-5	CASSPTGGRSGELFF	TGTGCCAGCAGTCCGACAGGGGGTCGGTCCGGGGAGCTGTTTTTT
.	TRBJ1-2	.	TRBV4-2	CASSQEGLRGYTF	TGTGCCAGCAGCCAAGAAGGGCTTCGCGGCTACACCTTC
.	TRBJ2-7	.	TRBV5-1	CASSSSRDPYEQYF	TGCGCCAGCAGCTCCTCCAGGGACCCCTACGAGCAGTACTTC
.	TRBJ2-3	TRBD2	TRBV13	CASKKEAGVTPSTDTQYF	TGTGCCAGCAAGAAAGAAGCGGGAGTTACCCCTAGCACAGATACGCAGTATTTT
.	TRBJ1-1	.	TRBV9	CASSVVLENTEAFF	TGTGCCAGCAGCGTAGTTTTGGAGAACACTGAAGCTTTCTTT
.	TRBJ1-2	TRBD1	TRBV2	CASSPLQGIGNGYTF	TGTGCCAGCAGTCCTCTACAGGGGATTGGAAATGGCTACACCTTC
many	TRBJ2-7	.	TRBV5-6	CASSIKRLAHEQYF	TGTGCCAGCAGCATTAAGAGGTTGGCCCACGAGCAGTACTTC
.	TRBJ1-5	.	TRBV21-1	CASRGSISNQPQHF	TGTGCCAGTCGAGGTTCAATTAGCAATCAGCCCCAGCATTTT
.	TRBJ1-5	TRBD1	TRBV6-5	CASSRGQGIGQPQHF	TGTGCCAGCAGTAGGGGACAGGGGATAGGACAGCCCCAGCATTTT
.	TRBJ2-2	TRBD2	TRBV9	CASSVAPSGSGSGELFF	TGTGCCAGCAGCGTAGCGCCTAGCGGGAGCGGTAGCGGGGAGCTGTTTTTT
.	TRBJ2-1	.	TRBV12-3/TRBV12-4	CASTWGVNEQFF	TGTGCCAGCACCTGGGGGGTGAATGAGCAGTTCTTC
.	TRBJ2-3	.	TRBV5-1	CASSSGDTQYF	TGCGCCAGCAGTTCTGGAGATACGCAGTATTTT
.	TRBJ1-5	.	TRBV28	CASSFLRGGEPQHF	TGTGCCAGCAGTTTTCTCAGAGGAGGGGAGCCCCAGCATTTT
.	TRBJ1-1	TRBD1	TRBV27	CASSLQGAGGSAFF	TGTGCCAGCAGCCTCCAGGGGGCGGGGGGGTCAGCTTTCTTT
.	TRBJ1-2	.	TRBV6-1	CASSERSPRYGYTF	TGTGCCAGCAGTGAAAGGTCTCCGCGCTATGGCTACACCTTC
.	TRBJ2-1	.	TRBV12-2	CASRQTSPGLAGGFSYNEQFF	TGTGCAAGTCGCCAAACCTCTCCGGGACTAGCGGGAGGCTTTTCCTACAATGAGCAGTTCTTC
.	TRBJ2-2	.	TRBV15	CATSRDELGTGELFF	TGTGCCACCAGCAGAGATGAACTCGGGACCGGGGAGCTGTTTTTT
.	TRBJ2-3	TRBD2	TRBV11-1	CASSRLPSGSTDTQYF	TGTGCCAGCAGCCGATTACCTAGCGGGAGCACAGATACGCAGTATTTT
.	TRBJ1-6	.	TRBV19	CASSIGGGSPLHF	TGTGCCAGTAGTATCGGGGGGGGTTCACCCCTCCACTTT
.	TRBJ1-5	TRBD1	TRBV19	CASSANRGRDQPQHF	TGTGCCAGTAGTGCGAACAGGGGCAGGGATCAGCCCCAGCATTTT
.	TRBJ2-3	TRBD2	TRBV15	CATSWEGRTLDTQYF	TGTGCCACCAGCTGGGAGGGACGGACGTTAGATACGCAGTATTTT
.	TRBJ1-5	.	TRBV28	CASSLLGGQPQHF	TGTGCCAGCAGTTTATTAGGCGGTCAGCCCCAGCATTTT
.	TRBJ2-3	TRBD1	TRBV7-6	CASSTTAGTETDTQYF	TGTGCCAGCAGCACAACGGCCGGGACAGAGACAGATACGCAGTATTTT
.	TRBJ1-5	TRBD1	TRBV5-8	CASSLWQGATNQPQHF	TGTGCCAGCAGCTTGTGGCAGGGGGCAACTAATCAGCCCCAGCATTTT
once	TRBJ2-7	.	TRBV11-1	CASSFGVGRNYEQYF	TGTGCCAGCAGCTTTGGTGTTGGGAGGAACTACGAGCAGTACTTC
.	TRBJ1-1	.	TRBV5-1	CASQRVANTEAFF	TGCGCCAGCCAACGCGTAGCGAACACTGAAGCTTTCTTT
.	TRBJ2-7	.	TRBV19	CASTGQGSYEQYF	TGTGCCAGTACGGGGCAGGGGTCCTACGAGCAGTACTTC
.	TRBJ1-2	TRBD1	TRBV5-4	CASSQDRANYGYTF	TGTGCCAGCAGCCAAGACAGGGCCAACTATGGCTACACCTTC
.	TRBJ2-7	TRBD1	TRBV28	CASSLPGQGAGEQYF	TGTGCCAGCAGTTTACCGGGACAGGGGGCGGGCGAGCAGTACTTC
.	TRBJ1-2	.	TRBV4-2	CASSQPRGGYTF	TGTGCCAGCAGCCAACCCAGGGGAGGCTACACCTTC
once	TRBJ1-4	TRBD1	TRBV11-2	CASSFGQGGPTNEKLFF	TGTGCCAGCAGCTTCGGACAGGGGGGTCCAACTAATGAAAAACTGTTTTTT
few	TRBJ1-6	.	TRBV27	CASSLGPGRNSPLHF	TGTGCCAGCAGTTTAGGGCCAGGGCGCAATTCACCCCTCCACTTT
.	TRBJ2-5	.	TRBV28	CASRRTGRGVQETQYF	TGTGCCAGCAGACGGACAGGAAGGGGGGTCCAAGAGACCCAGTACTTC
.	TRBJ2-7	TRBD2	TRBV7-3	CASSLAGGSHEQYF	TGTGCCAGCAGCTTAGCGGGAGGGTCCCACGAGCAGTACTTC
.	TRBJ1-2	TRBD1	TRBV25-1	CASRGPGGSNTF	TGTGCCAGCCGGGGTCCAGGGGGGTCTAACACCTTC
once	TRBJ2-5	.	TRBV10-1	CASSVKRQETQYF	TGCGCCAGCAGTGTTAAGCGGCAAGAGACCCAGTACTTC
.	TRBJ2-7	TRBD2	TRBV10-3	CAIGWTSGSYYEQYF	TGTGCCATCGGGTGGACTAGCGGGAGCTACTACGAGCAGTACTTC
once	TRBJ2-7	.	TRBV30	CAWSKVGVTYEQYF	TGTGCCTGGAGTAAAGTTGGCGTTACCTACGAGCAGTACTTC
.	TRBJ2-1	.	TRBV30	CAWSRRDPRGEQFF	TGTGCCTGGAGTAGACGGGACCCCCGGGGCGAGCAGTTCTTC
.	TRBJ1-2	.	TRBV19	CASSREMSGPIYGYTF	TGTGCCAGTAGTCGCGAAATGTCAGGACCCATCTATGGCTACACCTTC
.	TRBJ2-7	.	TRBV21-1	CASSNGRGGSLYEQYF	TGTGCCAGCAGCAACGGAAGAGGCGGGAGCCTCTACGAGCAGTACTTC
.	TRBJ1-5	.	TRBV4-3	CASSQARGSNQPQHF	TGCGCCAGCAGCCAAGCTAGGGGTAGCAATCAGCCCCAGCATTTT
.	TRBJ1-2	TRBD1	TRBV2	CASTPIRDRAYGYTF	TGTGCCAGCACCCCTATAAGGGACAGGGCTTATGGCTACACCTTC
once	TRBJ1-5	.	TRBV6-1	CASSEGGGMWGNQPQHF	TGTGCCAGCAGTGAAGGCGGGGGCATGTGGGGCAATCAGCCCCAGCATTTT
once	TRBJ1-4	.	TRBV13	CASSPNPGTATNEKLFF	TGTGCCAGCAGCCCTAACCCCGGGACTGCAACTAATGAAAAACTGTTTTTT
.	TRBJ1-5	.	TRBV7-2	CASSLLPTDTISNQPQHF	TGTGCCAGCAGCTTGTTGCCGACGGACACCATTAGCAATCAGCCCCAGCATTTT
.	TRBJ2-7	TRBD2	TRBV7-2	CASSVAGGPSNEQYF	TGTGCCAGCAGCGTAGCGGGAGGGCCGTCGAACGAGCAGTACTTC
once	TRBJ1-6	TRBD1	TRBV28	CASSTRTGVPPLHF	TGTGCCAGCAGTACCAGGACAGGTGTGCCACCCCTCCACTTT
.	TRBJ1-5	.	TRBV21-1	CASSDPTGQPQHF	TGTGCCAGCAGCGACCCAACGGGGCAGCCCCAGCATTTT
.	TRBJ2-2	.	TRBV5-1	CASSLMQGTGELFF	TGCGCCAGCAGCTTGATGCAGGGCACCGGGGAGCTGTTTTTT
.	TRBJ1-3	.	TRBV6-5	CASSNGNSGNTIYF	TGTGCCAGCAGTAATGGGAACTCTGGAAACACCATATATTTT
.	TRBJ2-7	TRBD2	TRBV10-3	CASKDAGATHGEQYF	TGTGCCTCCAAGGACGCGGGAGCCACCCACGGCGAGCAGTACTTC
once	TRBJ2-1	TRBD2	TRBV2	CASGTTYNEQFF	TGTGCCAGTGGGACTACTTACAATGAGCAGTTCTTC